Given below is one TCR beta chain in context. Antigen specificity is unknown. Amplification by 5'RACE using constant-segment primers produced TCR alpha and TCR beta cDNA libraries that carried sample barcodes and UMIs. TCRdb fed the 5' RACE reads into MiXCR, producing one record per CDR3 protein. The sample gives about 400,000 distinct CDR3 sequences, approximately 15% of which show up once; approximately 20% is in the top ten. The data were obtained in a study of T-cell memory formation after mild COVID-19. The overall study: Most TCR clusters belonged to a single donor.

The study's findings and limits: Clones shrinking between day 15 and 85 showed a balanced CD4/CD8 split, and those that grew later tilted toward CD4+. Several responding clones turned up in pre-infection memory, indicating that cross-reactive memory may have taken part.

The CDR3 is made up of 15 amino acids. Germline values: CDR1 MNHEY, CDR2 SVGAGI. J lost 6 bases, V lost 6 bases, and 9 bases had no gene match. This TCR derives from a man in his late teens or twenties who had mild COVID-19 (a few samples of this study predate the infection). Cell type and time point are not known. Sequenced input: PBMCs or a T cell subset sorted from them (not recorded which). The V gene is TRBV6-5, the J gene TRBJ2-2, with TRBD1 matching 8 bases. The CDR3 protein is CASRSQGVKAGELFF. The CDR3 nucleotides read TGTGCCAGCAGATCACAGGGGGTGAAAGCCGGGGAGCTGTTTTTT.